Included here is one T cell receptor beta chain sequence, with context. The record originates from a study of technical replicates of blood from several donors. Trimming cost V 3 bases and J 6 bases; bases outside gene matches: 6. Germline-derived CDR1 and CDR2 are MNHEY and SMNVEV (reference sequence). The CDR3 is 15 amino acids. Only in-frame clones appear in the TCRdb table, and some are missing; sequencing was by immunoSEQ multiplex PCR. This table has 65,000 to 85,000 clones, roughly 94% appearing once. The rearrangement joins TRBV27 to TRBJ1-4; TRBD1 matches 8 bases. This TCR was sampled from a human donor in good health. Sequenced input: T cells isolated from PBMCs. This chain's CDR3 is CASSFEGTGHEKLFF. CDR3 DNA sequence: TGTGCCAGCAGTTTTGAGGGGACAGGCCATGAAAAACTGTTTTTT.